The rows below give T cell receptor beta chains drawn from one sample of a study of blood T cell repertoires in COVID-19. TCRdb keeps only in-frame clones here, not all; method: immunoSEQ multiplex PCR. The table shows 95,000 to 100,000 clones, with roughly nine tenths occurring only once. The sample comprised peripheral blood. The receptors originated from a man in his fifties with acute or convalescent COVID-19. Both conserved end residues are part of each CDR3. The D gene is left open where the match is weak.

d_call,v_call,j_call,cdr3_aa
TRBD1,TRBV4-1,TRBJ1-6,CASSQPLDRAYNSPLHF
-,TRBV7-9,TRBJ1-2,CATTGGLGYTF
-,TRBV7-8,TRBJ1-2,CASSLLEGYGYTF
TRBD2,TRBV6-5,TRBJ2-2,CASRGAGGPAGELFF
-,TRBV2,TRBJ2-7,CASTLGRAYEQYF
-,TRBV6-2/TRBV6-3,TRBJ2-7,CASSNWEGDLSEQYF
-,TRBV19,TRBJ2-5,CASSAPRTPTYGWTQYF
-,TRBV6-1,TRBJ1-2,CASSDHTGTIKSGYTF
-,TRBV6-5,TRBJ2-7,CASSSGSNTHYEQYF
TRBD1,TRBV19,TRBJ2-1,CASGDRRSSYNEQFF
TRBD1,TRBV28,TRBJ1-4,CASSAGTGKLFF
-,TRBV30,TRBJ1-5,CAWSVGPQPQHF
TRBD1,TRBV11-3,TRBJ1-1,CASSLRTGEGAFF
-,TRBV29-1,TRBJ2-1,CSVEVVGRGNEQFF
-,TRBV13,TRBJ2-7,CASRGGFEQYF
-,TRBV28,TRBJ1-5,CASTIVRGNQPQHF
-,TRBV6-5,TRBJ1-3,CASSPGGVGNTIYF
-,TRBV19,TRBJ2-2,CASSMAVSGELFF
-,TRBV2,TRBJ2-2,CASNSPTGELFF
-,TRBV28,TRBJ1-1,CASTVDTEAFF
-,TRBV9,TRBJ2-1,CASSVGESHEQFF
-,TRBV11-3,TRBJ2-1,CASSLGGVSYNEQFF
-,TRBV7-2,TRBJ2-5,CASSPDRFQETQYF
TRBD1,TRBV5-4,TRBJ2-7,CASSSGQGGSYEQYF
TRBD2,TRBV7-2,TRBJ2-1,CASSLALAGGPHEQFF
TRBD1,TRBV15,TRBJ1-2,CATRKGPGGDVLSGYTF
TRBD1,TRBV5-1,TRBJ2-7,CASSLEGQGAREQYF
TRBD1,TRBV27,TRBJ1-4,CASSLFRGRGEKLFF
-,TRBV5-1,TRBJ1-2,CASSSTTGSRAGYTF
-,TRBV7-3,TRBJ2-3,CASSLPRDTQYF
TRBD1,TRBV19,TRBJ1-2,CASRGGLSNGYTF